The TCR beta chain described here comes from a study of CD8 T cells in ankylosing spondylitis. TCRdb reanalysed the 5' RACE reads using MiXCR and keeps one entry per CDR3 protein. The sample comprises a few hundred thousand distinct CDR3 sequences, around 20% of which are singletons, and roughly a sixth rests with the top ten. Findings and limits, study-wide: Among TCR beta sequences, a motif of about 8 highly homologous variants appeared characteristic of ankylosing spondylitis blood.

This clonotype was observed a few times. Its antigen is unidentified. Sequencing input: blood, either unsorted or a sorted T cell fraction (not recorded which). This receptor was taken from a male donor with ankylosing spondylitis.

CDR3 region: CASSGGDRSNQPQHF. In DNA, the CDR3 is TGTGCCAGCAGCGGAGGGGACAGGAGCAATCAGCCCCAGCATTTT. The genes are TRBV9 and TRBJ1-5, with TRBD1 matching 8 bases. The CDR3 is 15 amino acids. From germline, CDR1 is SGDLS and CDR2 YYNGEE. V was pared by 3 bases and J by 1 base, with 3 bases of the junction left unmatched.